The clone carrying this T cell receptor beta chain was seen a handful of times. This specimen belongs to a study of blood T cell repertoires in COVID-19. About the research overall: Donors in the United States, Italy and Spain gave samples during acute or convalescent COVID-19.

As processed by the authors: Reference gene primers were amplified, and this amplification served to estimate nucleated cell counts. Only in-frame clones appear in the TCRdb table, and some are missing; sequencing was by immunoSEQ multiplex PCR. The V and J calls and clone size were taken over from that table, and D and trimming were inferred from the DNA. The sample shows about 120,000 clones, more than 60% of them seen only once. The clonotype was recovered from a man between 65 and 85 years old with acute or convalescent COVID-19. The sample consisted of peripheral blood.

DNA of the CDR3: TGTGCCAGCAGCTTCTCAGGGGGTAGCAATCAGCCCCAGCATTTT. Its protein is CASSFSGGSNQPQHF. V and J are TRBV7-9 and TRBJ1-5; TRBD1 matches 7 bases. Germline V gives CDR1 SEHNR, CDR2 FQNEAQ (reference sequence). The CDR3 consists of 15 residues. V gave up 3 bases and J gave up 0 bases; unmatched junction bases: 2.